The source of this T cell receptor (beta chain) is a study of blood T cell repertoires in COVID-19. Across the whole study: Samples came from the United States, Italy and Spain, spanning acute and convalescent COVID-19. In each case, the material was cDNA or gDNA derived from T cells, B-cell-depleted T cells, or PBMCs.

Methods used by the authors: It was from reference gene primer amplification that nucleated cell counts were estimated. Only in-frame clones appear in the TCRdb table, and some are missing; sequencing was by immunoSEQ multiplex PCR. That table gives V, J and clone size, and the DNA gave D and trimming. The sample has 200,000 to 250,000 clones; roughly 90% are singletons. Germline CDR1 and CDR2: KGHSH and LQKENI. The CDR3 is made up of 13 amino acids. The germline V and J ends were trimmed by 3 bases and 0 bases, with 6 bases remaining between them. The clonotype originates from a woman in her sixties with acute or convalescent COVID-19. Sequencing used peripheral blood. The chain recombines TRBV18 with TRBJ2-7, with a tentative D call TRBD1 (5 bases). CDR3 bases: TGTGCCAGCTCACCCCAGGGCTCCTACGAGCAGTACTTC. Translated: CASSPQGSYEQYF.